This T cell receptor (beta chain) was found in a study of blood T cell repertoires in COVID-19. Whole-study context: From the United States, Italy and Spain came samples of acute and convalescent COVID-19.

TCRdb keeps only in-frame clones here, not all; method: immunoSEQ multiplex PCR. The profile shows tens of thousands of clones, 86% of them singletons. The V segment lost 4 bases and the J segment 5 bases; nucleotides outside the gene matches: 3. The CDR3 runs to 14 residues. Germline V gene data show CDR1 as WSHSY and CDR2 as SAAADI. This clone was found a few times. The V call is TRBV10-2, the J call TRBJ2-3; 10 positions agree with TRBD1. Sequenced input: peripheral blood. The sequence was obtained from a human donor with active COVID-19. The donor label of this sample is uncertain. In nucleotides, the CDR3 is TGCGCCAGCAGTGGGGACAGGGGCCGAGATACGCAGTATTTT. Protein sequence: CASSGDRGRDTQYF.